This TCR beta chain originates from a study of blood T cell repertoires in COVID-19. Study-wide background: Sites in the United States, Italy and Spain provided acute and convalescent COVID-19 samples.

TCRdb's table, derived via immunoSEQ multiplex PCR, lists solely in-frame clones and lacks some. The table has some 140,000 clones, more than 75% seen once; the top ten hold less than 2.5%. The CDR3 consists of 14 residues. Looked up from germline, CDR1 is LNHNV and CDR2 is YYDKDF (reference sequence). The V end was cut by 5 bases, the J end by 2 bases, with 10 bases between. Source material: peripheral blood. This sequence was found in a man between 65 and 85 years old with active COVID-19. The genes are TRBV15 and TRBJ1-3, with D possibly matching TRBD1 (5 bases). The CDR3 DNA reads TGTGCCACCAGCTCCGGGGGGGCTGGAAACACCATATATTTT. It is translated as CATSSGGAGNTIYF.